The rows below give T cell receptor beta chains drawn from one sample of a study of blood T cell repertoires in COVID-19. Data came from immunoSEQ multiplex PCR; TCRdb stores just in-frame clones and leaves some out. The sample contains roughly 200,000 clones, about 83% of which appear only once. The sequencing input was peripheral blood. Receptors originate from a man between 60 and 70 years old who had recovered from COVID-19. CDR3s include the opening cysteine and the closing phenylalanine or tryptophan. A D gene is named only where the DNA matches it firmly. The size field is filled for only some rows; it gives once, few, many or a size class.

TRBJ2-1 | TRBV10-3 | few | . | CAISAREGGDSYNEQFF | TGTGCCATCAGCGCGCGCGAGGGGGGGGACTCCTACAATGAGCAGTTCTTC
TRBJ2-3 | TRBV6-5 | . | TRBD1 | CASEGGGTNTQYF | TGTGCCAGCGAAGGGGGCGGCACAAATACGCAGTATTTT
TRBJ1-4 | TRBV27 | few | TRBD1 | CASKSQGDEKLFF | TGTGCCAGCAAGTCGCAGGGGGATGAAAAACTGTTTTTT
TRBJ1-1 | TRBV5-1 | . | TRBD1 | CASSLGTGRDTEAFF | TGCGCCAGCAGCTTGGGGACAGGGAGGGACACTGAAGCTTTCTTT
TRBJ2-7 | TRBV12-3/TRBV12-4 | . | TRBD1 | CASSFNQGTVNF | TGTGCCAGCAGTTTCAACCAGGGGACAGTAAACTTC
TRBJ2-2 | TRBV7-6 | . | TRBD2 | CASSSYRSGGGGGELFF | TGTGCCAGCAGTTCCTACCGGAGCGGGGGAGGCGGCGGGGAGCTGTTTTTT
TRBJ1-1 | TRBV2 | . | TRBD1 | CASTRRQGNTEAFF | TGTGCCAGCACAAGAAGACAGGGGAACACTGAAGCTTTCTTT
TRBJ1-5 | TRBV23-1 | . | TRBD1 | CASSPRGAGQGVPFCNQPQHF | TGCGCCAGCAGTCCTAGAGGCGCGGGACAGGGGGTCCCCTTTTGTAATCAGCCCCAGCATTTT
TRBJ1-2 | TRBV10-3 | . | TRBD1 | CAIRIWGQGASYGYTF | TGTGCCATCAGGATCTGGGGACAGGGGGCCTCCTATGGCTACACCTTC
TRBJ2-2 | TRBV11-3 | . | . | CASSFSGNTGELFF | TGTGCCAGCAGCTTCTCGGGGAACACCGGGGAGCTGTTTTTT
TRBJ1-5 | TRBV19 | . | . | CASSIIREVNQPQHF | TGTGCCAGTAGTATAATAAGGGAGGTCAATCAGCCCCAGCATTTT
TRBJ2-1 | TRBV19 | once | . | CASRGYGLDYNEQFF | TGTGCCAGTAGGGGGTACGGACTCGACTACAATGAGCAGTTCTTC
TRBJ2-1 | TRBV5-1 | . | TRBD2 | CASSLRTSGGYNEQFF | TGCGCCAGCAGCTTGCGGACTAGCGGGGGATACAATGAGCAGTTCTTC
TRBJ2-3 | TRBV7-6 | . | . | CASSLMRGRTSTDTQYF | TGTGCCAGCAGCCTGATGCGGGGCAGGACTAGCACAGATACGCAGTATTTT
TRBJ1-2 | TRBV6-2/TRBV6-3 | . | . | CASSYDRTDYGYTF | TGTGCCAGCAGTTACGACCGGACAGACTATGGCTACACCTTC
TRBJ2-1 | TRBV19 | . | TRBD2 | CASSRGAGSYNEQFF | TGTGCCAGTAGTAGGGGAGCGGGGTCCTACAATGAGCAGTTCTTC
TRBJ2-1 | TRBV20-1 | . | TRBD2 | CSASKSGTRLGNEQFF | TGCAGTGCTAGTAAAAGCGGGACCCGCCTGGGCAATGAGCAGTTCTTC
TRBJ1-5 | TRBV6-5 | . | . | CASSPWGGGQPQHF | TGTGCCAGCAGTCCCTGGGGGGGAGGTCAGCCCCAGCATTTT
TRBJ1-1 | TRBV27 | . | TRBD1 | CASSFGTGNIAEAFF | TGTGCCAGCAGTTTTGGGACAGGGAATATCGCTGAAGCTTTCTTT
TRBJ1-1 | TRBV28 | few | TRBD1 | CASSLERGLAFF | TGTGCCAGCAGTTTAGAGAGGGGGCTTGCTTTCTTT
TRBJ2-5 | TRBV2 | . | TRBD1 | CASRANPDREETQYF | TGTGCCAGCAGAGCTAACCCGGACAGGGAGGAGACCCAGTACTTC
TRBJ1-2 | TRBV7-9 | . | . | CASSPRDGLNYGYTF | TGTGCCAGCAGCCCGCGGGACGGGCTGAACTATGGCTACACCTTC
TRBJ2-5 | TRBV15 | . | TRBD1 | CATSRAGQGGETQYF | TGTGCCACCAGCAGAGCCGGACAGGGGGGGGAGACCCAGTACTTC
TRBJ2-7 | TRBV27 | . | . | CASRINRGFLGEQYF | TGTGCCAGCAGAATAAACCGGGGTTTTTTAGGAGAGCAGTACTTC
TRBJ2-7 | TRBV5-1 | . | TRBD1 | CASSLGQGFYEQYF | TGCGCCAGCAGCTTGGGACAGGGGTTCTACGAGCAGTACTTC
TRBJ2-3 | TRBV28 | . | TRBD2 | CASSPSGLADTDTQYF | TGTGCCAGCAGTCCTTCGGGACTAGCGGACACAGATACGCAGTATTTT
TRBJ2-7 | TRBV7-8 | once | TRBD2 | CASSRGLAGAYNEQYF | TGTGCCAGCAGCCGGGGACTAGCGGGAGCTTACAACGAGCAGTACTTC
TRBJ2-1 | TRBV19 | . | TRBD2 | CASSMSGSRNNEQFF | TGTGCCAGTAGTATGAGCGGGAGCAGGAACAATGAGCAGTTCTTC
TRBJ2-1 | TRBV19 | . | . | CASSIAFLGAQNEQFF | TGTGCCAGTAGTATAGCCTTCCTGGGGGCGCAGAATGAGCAGTTCTTC
TRBJ1-5 | TRBV28 | . | . | CASIAGNQPQHF | TGTGCCAGCATCGCAGGGAATCAGCCCCAGCATTTT
TRBJ2-1 | TRBV12-5 | once | TRBD2 | CASGSNILAGASNEQFF | TGTGCTAGTGGTTCCAATATACTAGCGGGGGCTTCAAATGAGCAGTTCTTC
TRBJ2-1 | TRBV10-3 | . | TRBD2 | CAIGTSGQKVNEQFF | TGTGCCATCGGGACTAGCGGGCAGAAAGTGAATGAGCAGTTCTTC
TRBJ1-1 | TRBV2 | . | . | CASSEDRPELSEAFF | TGTGCCAGCAGTGAAGACAGGCCGGAACTTTCTGAAGCTTTCTTT
TRBJ2-7 | TRBV28 | . | TRBD2 | CASSPAGAGSYEQYF | TGTGCCAGCAGTCCAGCGGGAGCGGGTTCCTACGAGCAGTACTTC
TRBJ2-1 | TRBV6-5 | . | . | CASSSDSVEQFF | TGTGCCAGCAGTTCAGACAGCGTCGAGCAGTTCTTC
TRBJ2-1 | TRBV5-1 | . | TRBD2 | CASSEREGSYNEQFF | TGCGCCAGCAGCGAGCGGGAGGGATCCTACAATGAGCAGTTCTTC
TRBJ1-1 | TRBV11-2 | few | . | CASSFLLSGGDEAFF | TGTGCCAGCAGCTTCTTACTATCGGGGGGCGATGAAGCTTTCTTT
TRBJ1-4 | TRBV3-1/TRBV3-2 | . | . | CASSHEGTIEKLFF | TGTGCCAGCAGCCATGAGGGTACGATCGAAAAACTGTTTTTT
TRBJ2-7 | TRBV20-1 | once | TRBD2 | CSASLRAGVLYEQYF | TGCAGTGCTAGTTTGAGAGCGGGAGTTTTGTACGAGCAGTACTTC
TRBJ1-2 | TRBV19 | . | . | CATNNNYGYTF | TGTGCCACCAACAATAACTATGGCTACACCTTC
TRBJ1-1 | TRBV30 | . | . | CAWGKGAGTEAFF | TGTGCCTGGGGTAAAGGGGCTGGAACTGAAGCTTTCTTT
TRBJ1-3 | TRBV19 | . | . | CASQLGNTIYF | TGTGCCAGCCAGTTGGGAAACACCATATATTTT
TRBJ1-5 | TRBV7-9 | once | TRBD1 | CASSLRGQGADQPQHF | TGTGCCAGCAGCTTAAGGGGACAGGGGGCCGATCAGCCCCAGCATTTT